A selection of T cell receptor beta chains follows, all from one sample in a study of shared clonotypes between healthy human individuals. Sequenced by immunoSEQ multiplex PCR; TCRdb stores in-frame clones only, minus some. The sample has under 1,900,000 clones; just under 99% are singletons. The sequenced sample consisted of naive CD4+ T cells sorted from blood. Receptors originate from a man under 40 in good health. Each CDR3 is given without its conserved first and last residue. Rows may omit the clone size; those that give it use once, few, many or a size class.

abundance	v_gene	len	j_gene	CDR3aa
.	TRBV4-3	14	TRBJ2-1	ASSQALAGVVNEQF
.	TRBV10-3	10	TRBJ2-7	ATGDRFYEQY
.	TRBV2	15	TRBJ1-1	ASSEGDRGPVGTEAF
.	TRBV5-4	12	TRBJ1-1	ASSFKGADTEAF
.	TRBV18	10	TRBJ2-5	ASSPREETQY
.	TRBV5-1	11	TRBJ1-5	ASSLEGVQPQH
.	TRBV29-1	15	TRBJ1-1	SLRTRDRGSIGTEAF
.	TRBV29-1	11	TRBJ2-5	SVSPGIQETQY
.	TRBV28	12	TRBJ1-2	ASTTTGPRYGYT
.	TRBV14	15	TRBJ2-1	ASSQDKWDRTVNEQF
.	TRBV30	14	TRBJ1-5	AWLSAGGAYNQPQH
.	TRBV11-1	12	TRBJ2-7	ASSLRTVTYEQY
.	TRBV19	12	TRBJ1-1	ASSIAATPYRAF
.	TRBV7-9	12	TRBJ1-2	ASSPDLPPRGYT
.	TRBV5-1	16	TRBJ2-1	ASSLGVLETREGGEQF
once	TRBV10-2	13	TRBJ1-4	ASSGATGEDEKLF
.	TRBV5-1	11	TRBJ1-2	ASYRDRAYGYT
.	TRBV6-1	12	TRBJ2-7	ASRTSGRSYEQY
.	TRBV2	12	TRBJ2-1	ASSRQISYNEQF
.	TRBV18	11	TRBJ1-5	ASSPDSNQPQH
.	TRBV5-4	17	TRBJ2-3	ASSLDGTSGILLTDTQY
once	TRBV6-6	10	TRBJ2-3	ASSIPSDTQY
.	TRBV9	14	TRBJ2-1	ASSEGVGRALDEQF
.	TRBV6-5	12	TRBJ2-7	ASTNSGPSYEQY
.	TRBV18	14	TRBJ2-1	ASVRTSGRGEGEQF
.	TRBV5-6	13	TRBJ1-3	ASSLGGHSGNTIY
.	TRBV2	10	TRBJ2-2	ASSVSAGELF
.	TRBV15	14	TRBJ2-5	ATSRSGSGEPGTQY
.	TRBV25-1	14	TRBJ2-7	ASSELTGTGMDEQY
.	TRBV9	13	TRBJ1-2	ASSPRQGPVYGYT
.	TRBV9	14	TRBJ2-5	ASSMGLAGVEETQY
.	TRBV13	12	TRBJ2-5	ASSPSRGLKTQY
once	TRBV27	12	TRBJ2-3	ATSSPSGTDTQY
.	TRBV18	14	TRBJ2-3	ASSPLGRALSDTQY
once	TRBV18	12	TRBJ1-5	ASSPGTGDQPQH
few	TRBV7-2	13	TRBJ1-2	ASSPMSGGPYGYT
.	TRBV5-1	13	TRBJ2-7	ASSLNSGSSYEQY
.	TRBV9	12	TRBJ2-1	ASSAQSSYNEQF
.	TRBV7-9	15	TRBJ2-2	ASSRWGQGVDTGELF
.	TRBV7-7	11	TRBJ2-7	ASSSHRLHEQY
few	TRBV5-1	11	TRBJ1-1	ASSPDGNTEAF
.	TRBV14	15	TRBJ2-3	ASSQAEGGVRTDTQY
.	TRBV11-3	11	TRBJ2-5	ASSRQLGETQY
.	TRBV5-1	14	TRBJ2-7	ASSSFPGLLSGEQY
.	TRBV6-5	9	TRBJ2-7	ASTLGHEQY
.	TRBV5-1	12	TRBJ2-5	ASSSTGFQETQY
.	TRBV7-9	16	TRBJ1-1	ASSLDRGAKFVSTEAF
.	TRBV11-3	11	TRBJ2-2	ASSSGVTGELF
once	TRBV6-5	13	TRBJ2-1	ASQLGVGSYNEQF